This T cell receptor beta chain was identified in a study of T cell repertoires in ileal Crohn's disease. Study summary: At surgery, 30% to 40% of patients smoked, with median disease duration around 8 years. Postoperative therapy was given to about half: 11 thiopurines, 15 to 20 anti-TNF agents. At postoperative colonoscopy, neoterminal ileum biopsies were taken as M6.

The time point was: neoterminal ileum biopsy at postoperative endoscopy, about 6 months after surgery. Sequencing was performed with immunoSEQ multiplex PCR; in TCRdb, only in-frame clones are kept and a portion is missing. The sample contains roughly 5,000 clones, 55% to 70% of which appear only once. V lost 3 bases, J lost 2 bases, and 8 bases stayed unmatched. CDR1 and CDR2 (germline): SGHNT, YYREEE (reference sequence). CDR3 length equals 16 residues. Sequenced: ileal tissue. The clonotype comes from an adult with Crohn's disease. The chain links TRBV5-4 to TRBJ2-3; 8 nucleotides line up with TRBD2. This chain's CDR3 is CASSYLTSVVTDTQYF. The CDR3 DNA follows: TGTGCCAGCAGCTACCTGACTAGCGTAGTCACAGATACGCAGTATTTT. Looking up the rest from reference TRBV5-4 and TRBJ2-3 gives the full variable domain: ETGVTQSPTHLIKTRGQQVTLRCSSQSGHNTVSWYQQALGQGPQFIFQYYREEENGRGNFPPRFSGLQFPNYSSELNVNALELDDSALYLCASSYLTSVVTDTQYFGPGTRLTVL.